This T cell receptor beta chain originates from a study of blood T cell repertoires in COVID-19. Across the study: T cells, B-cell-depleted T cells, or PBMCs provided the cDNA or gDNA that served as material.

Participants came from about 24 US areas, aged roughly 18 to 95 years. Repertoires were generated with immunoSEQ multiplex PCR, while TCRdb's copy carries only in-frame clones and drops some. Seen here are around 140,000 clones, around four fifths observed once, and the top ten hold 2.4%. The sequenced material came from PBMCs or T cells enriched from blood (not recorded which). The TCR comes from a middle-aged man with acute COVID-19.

CDR3 residues: CASSYEETSGYEQYF. The CDR3, as DNA: TGTGCCAGCAGTTACGAGGAGACTAGCGGTTACGAGCAGTACTTC. The chain joins TRBV6-5 to TRBJ2-7, with 9 positions matching TRBD2. Trimming at V came to 2 bases and at J to 4 bases, leaving 6 bases not matched to a gene. The V gene's germline CDR1 is MNHEY and CDR2 SVGAGI. This CDR3 contains 15 residues.